This is a list of T cell receptor beta chains from one sample in a study of cytomegalovirus exposure and HLA in healthy donors. Clones were read by immunoSEQ multiplex PCR, and TCRdb kept only the in-frame ones, dropping some. The repertoire consists of 150,000 or so clones, with 70% to 85% occurring once and the leading ten covering about 6.1%. The sequenced sample consisted of PBMCs. These TCRs come from a woman between 50 and 59 years old in good health and CMV-seropositive. CDR3s include the opening cysteine and the closing phenylalanine or tryptophan. A D gene is named only where the DNA matches it firmly. Clone sizes are given selectively: once, few, many, or a class where the clone is expanded.

V gene: TRBV18; J gene: TRBJ2-2; clone size: NA; D gene: NA; CDR3 DNA: TGTGCCAGCTCACCGGGGCAGTCCACCGGGGAGCTGTTTTTT; CDR3 protein: CASSPGQSTGELFF
V gene: TRBV5-1; J gene: TRBJ2-7; clone size: NA; D gene: NA; CDR3 DNA: TGCGCCAGCAGCTTGGGACGAATCGGGGTTTACGAGCAGTACTTC; CDR3 protein: CASSLGRIGVYEQYF
V gene: TRBV5-1; J gene: TRBJ2-7; clone size: NA; D gene: TRBD1; CDR3 DNA: TGCGCCAGCAGCTTGGGGGACAGGGTCCGCTACGAGCAGTACTTC; CDR3 protein: CASSLGDRVRYEQYF
V gene: TRBV2; J gene: TRBJ2-2; clone size: NA; D gene: TRBD1; CDR3 DNA: TGTGCCAGCAGTGAAGACAGGGGGAGCACCGGGGAGCTGTTTTTT; CDR3 protein: CASSEDRGSTGELFF
V gene: TRBV25-1; J gene: TRBJ2-7; clone size: NA; D gene: NA; CDR3 DNA: TGTGCCAGCAGCGAGGGACACCCAAGGACCGAGCAGTACTTC; CDR3 protein: CASSEGHPRTEQYF
V gene: TRBV7-2; J gene: TRBJ2-3; clone size: NA; D gene: NA; CDR3 DNA: TGTGCCAGCAGCTGGCTAGCGGATACGCAGTATTTT; CDR3 protein: CASSWLADTQYF
V gene: TRBV29-1; J gene: TRBJ2-3; clone size: few; D gene: NA; CDR3 DNA: TGCAGCGTTGAAGGTTTAGGGGTTGTTACAGATACGCAGTATTTT; CDR3 protein: CSVEGLGVVTDTQYF
V gene: TRBV13; J gene: TRBJ1-5; clone size: NA; D gene: NA; CDR3 DNA: TGTGCCAGCAGCTTTTTGGACATCTATAGCAATCAGCCCCAGCATTTT; CDR3 protein: CASSFLDIYSNQPQHF
V gene: TRBV27; J gene: TRBJ2-3; clone size: NA; D gene: TRBD2; CDR3 DNA: TGTGCCAGCAGTTCTCGACTAGCGGGGGTAGATACGCAGTATTTT; CDR3 protein: CASSSRLAGVDTQYF
V gene: TRBV6-5; J gene: TRBJ1-1; clone size: NA; D gene: TRBD1; CDR3 DNA: TGTGCCAGCACCGAACGTCAGGGGGCGAGAAATGAAGCTTTCTTT; CDR3 protein: CASTERQGARNEAFF
V gene: TRBV29-1; J gene: TRBJ2-3; clone size: NA; D gene: TRBD1; CDR3 DNA: TGCAGCGTTCTAGGGGGCGTGAATCCCACAGATACGCAGTATTTT; CDR3 protein: CSVLGGVNPTDTQYF
V gene: TRBV2; J gene: TRBJ2-2; clone size: once; D gene: NA; CDR3 DNA: TGTGCCAGCAGCCCCGTGGCAGCCCTTGGAGCCGGGGAGCTGTTTTTT; CDR3 protein: CASSPVAALGAGELFF
V gene: TRBV28; J gene: TRBJ2-3; clone size: NA; D gene: NA; CDR3 DNA: TGTGCCAGCAGTTCCCCCGGGAGCACAGATACGCAGTATTTT; CDR3 protein: CASSSPGSTDTQYF
V gene: TRBV29-1; J gene: TRBJ1-1; clone size: NA; D gene: NA; CDR3 DNA: TGCAGCGTTCCCACAGGGAGCATGAACACTGAAGCTTTCTTT; CDR3 protein: CSVPTGSMNTEAFF
V gene: TRBV5-4; J gene: TRBJ2-7; clone size: NA; D gene: TRBD1; CDR3 DNA: TGTGCCAGCAGCTTGACCGGGACAGGGAAGGACGAGCAGTACTTC; CDR3 protein: CASSLTGTGKDEQYF
V gene: TRBV4-1; J gene: TRBJ1-4; clone size: NA; D gene: TRBD1; CDR3 DNA: TGCGCCAGCAGCCAACGAGCCGGGACAGGACCTGAAAAACTGTTTTTT; CDR3 protein: CASSQRAGTGPEKLFF
V gene: TRBV18; J gene: TRBJ1-1; clone size: NA; D gene: TRBD1; CDR3 DNA: TGTGCCAGCTCATCGTGGGACAGGGGGGGGACTGAAGCTTTCTTT; CDR3 protein: CASSSWDRGGTEAFF
V gene: TRBV5-6; J gene: TRBJ2-7; clone size: NA; D gene: TRBD2; CDR3 DNA: TGTGCCAGCAGCCGGACTAGCGTCTCCTACGAGCAGTACTTC; CDR3 protein: CASSRTSVSYEQYF
V gene: TRBV6-5; J gene: TRBJ1-6; clone size: NA; D gene: NA; CDR3 DNA: TGTGCCAGCAGTGCTCCGGGATCGAATTCACCCCTCCACTTT; CDR3 protein: CASSAPGSNSPLHF
V gene: TRBV29-1; J gene: TRBJ2-2; clone size: NA; D gene: TRBD2; CDR3 DNA: TGCAGCGTTGCTAGCGGGGGGGGTACCGGGGAGCTGTTTTTT; CDR3 protein: CSVASGGGTGELFF
V gene: TRBV5-8; J gene: TRBJ1-2; clone size: NA; D gene: NA; CDR3 DNA: TGTGCCAGCAGCCCAGACAGAATCTATGGCTACACCTTC; CDR3 protein: CASSPDRIYGYTF
V gene: TRBV10-3; J gene: TRBJ2-1; clone size: NA; D gene: TRBD2; CDR3 DNA: TGTGCCATCAGTGAGCCGGGGGGTGCTAATGAGCAGTTCTTC; CDR3 protein: CAISEPGGANEQFF
V gene: TRBV19; J gene: TRBJ2-2; clone size: NA; D gene: NA; CDR3 DNA: TGTGCCAGTAGCCCCCAGGCGAACACCGGGGAGCTGTTTTTT; CDR3 protein: CASSPQANTGELFF
V gene: TRBV9; J gene: TRBJ1-6; clone size: few; D gene: NA; CDR3 DNA: TGTGCCAGCAGCGTAGGGACTCGATCTAATTCACCCCTCCACTTT; CDR3 protein: CASSVGTRSNSPLHF
V gene: TRBV20-1; J gene: TRBJ1-2; clone size: NA; D gene: NA; CDR3 DNA: TGCAGTACATCCGTGCTTTATGGCTACACCTTC; CDR3 protein: CSTSVLYGYTF
V gene: TRBV5-1; J gene: TRBJ2-3; clone size: NA; D gene: TRBD1; CDR3 DNA: TGCGCCAGCAGTCTGGACAGGGACATCACAGATACGCAGTATTTT; CDR3 protein: CASSLDRDITDTQYF
V gene: TRBV9; J gene: TRBJ2-3; clone size: NA; D gene: NA; CDR3 DNA: TGTGCCAGCAGCGTAGTCGGGTGGCCCACAGATACGCAGTATTTT; CDR3 protein: CASSVVGWPTDTQYF
V gene: TRBV6-4; J gene: TRBJ2-1; clone size: NA; D gene: TRBD2; CDR3 DNA: TGTGCCAGCAGTCCGGGAACTCGGACGGGGGGGAACAATGAGCAGTTCTTC; CDR3 protein: CASSPGTRTGGNNEQFF
V gene: TRBV9; J gene: TRBJ1-2; clone size: NA; D gene: NA; CDR3 DNA: TGTGCCAGCAGCGTAGACGGCGGACTAGATGGCTACACCTTC; CDR3 protein: CASSVDGGLDGYTF
V gene: TRBV5-4; J gene: TRBJ2-7; clone size: NA; D gene: NA; CDR3 DNA: TGTGCCAGCAGCTTAAGGGGGGGTCCACCCTACGAGCAGTACTTC; CDR3 protein: CASSLRGGPPYEQYF
V gene: TRBV11-3; J gene: TRBJ2-3; clone size: NA; D gene: NA; CDR3 DNA: TGTGCCAGCAGCCCCCCCTGCCCCCGTACTACGGTGGGACTCACAGATACGCAGTATTTT; CDR3 protein: CASSPPCPRTTVGLTDTQYF
V gene: TRBV9; J gene: TRBJ1-3; clone size: NA; D gene: NA; CDR3 DNA: TGTGCCAGCAGCGTACAGGGGTTCTCTGGAAACACCATATATTTT; CDR3 protein: CASSVQGFSGNTIYF
V gene: TRBV9; J gene: TRBJ2-1; clone size: NA; D gene: TRBD2; CDR3 DNA: TGTGCCAGCAGCTACGGCGTCCGGGGGGCCTACAATGAGCAGTTCTTC; CDR3 protein: CASSYGVRGAYNEQFF
V gene: TRBV6-1; J gene: TRBJ1-4; clone size: NA; D gene: NA; CDR3 DNA: TGTGCCAGCAGTTCGGGGGGCGCGGGTGAAAAACTGTTTTTT; CDR3 protein: CASSSGGAGEKLFF
V gene: TRBV2; J gene: TRBJ2-7; clone size: once; D gene: NA; CDR3 DNA: TGTGCCAGCAGGTCACAGCTCTACGAGCAGTACTTC; CDR3 protein: CASRSQLYEQYF
V gene: TRBV2; J gene: TRBJ2-2; clone size: NA; D gene: NA; CDR3 DNA: TGTGCCAGCAGGCAGAGGGGCCTAGCGCACACCGGGGAGCTGTTCTTT; CDR3 protein: CASRQRGLAHTGELFF
V gene: TRBV6-6; J gene: TRBJ2-2; clone size: NA; D gene: TRBD2; CDR3 DNA: TGTGCCAGCATGGGGGGGTTGAACACCGGGGAGCTGTTTTTT; CDR3 protein: CASMGGLNTGELFF
V gene: TRBV13; J gene: TRBJ2-5; clone size: NA; D gene: TRBD1; CDR3 DNA: TGTGCCAGCCAGGAGGGACAGGGGGGAGAGACCCAGTACTTC; CDR3 protein: CASQEGQGGETQYF
V gene: TRBV11-3; J gene: TRBJ2-7; clone size: NA; D gene: NA; CDR3 DNA: TGTGCCAGCAGCCCTCCCAGACACCGATTC; CDR3 protein: CASSPPRHRF
V gene: TRBV7-3; J gene: TRBJ1-1; clone size: NA; D gene: NA; CDR3 DNA: TGTGCCAGCAGCCCTTTAGTCCCTGAAGCTTTCTTT; CDR3 protein: CASSPLVPEAFF
V gene: TRBV27; J gene: TRBJ1-2; clone size: once; D gene: TRBD1; CDR3 DNA: TGTGCCAGCCTCGGGGACAGGGGGCGGGGTGGCTACACCTTC; CDR3 protein: CASLGDRGRGGYTF
V gene: TRBV7-2; J gene: TRBJ1-5; clone size: NA; D gene: NA; CDR3 DNA: TGTGCCAGCAGCTTATATAACAGCCCTAATCAGCCCCAGCATTTT; CDR3 protein: CASSLYNSPNQPQHF
V gene: TRBV29-1; J gene: TRBJ2-2; clone size: few; D gene: TRBD2; CDR3 DNA: TGCAGCGTTCAACTAGCGGGGAACACCGGGGAGCTGTTTTTT; CDR3 protein: CSVQLAGNTGELFF
V gene: TRBV7-9; J gene: TRBJ2-2; clone size: NA; D gene: NA; CDR3 DNA: TGTTCCAGCAGCTTAGTAGGCAGGATCTACACCGGGGAGCTGTTTTTT; CDR3 protein: CSSSLVGRIYTGELFF
V gene: TRBV29-1; J gene: TRBJ1-2; clone size: NA; D gene: NA; CDR3 DNA: TGCAGCGTTGAAGATGGAGGGTATGGCTACACCTTC; CDR3 protein: CSVEDGGYGYTF
V gene: TRBV6-1; J gene: TRBJ1-5; clone size: NA; D gene: NA; CDR3 DNA: TGTGCCAGCAGTTATGACTCAGCCTCAGCCCAGCATTTT; CDR3 protein: CASSYDSASAQHF
V gene: TRBV4-1; J gene: TRBJ2-7; clone size: few; D gene: TRBD1; CDR3 DNA: TGCGCCAGCAGCCAAGACAGGGGGACCTACGAGCAGTACTTC; CDR3 protein: CASSQDRGTYEQYF
V gene: TRBV19; J gene: TRBJ1-2; clone size: NA; D gene: NA; CDR3 DNA: TGTGCCAGTAGTCCCCTGCCGGGCTATGGCTACACCTTC; CDR3 protein: CASSPLPGYGYTF
V gene: TRBV7-8; J gene: TRBJ2-5; clone size: NA; D gene: TRBD2; CDR3 DNA: TGTGCCAGCAGCTCAAAAAGCGGGGCTAGCCGAGAGACCCAGTACTTC; CDR3 protein: CASSSKSGASRETQYF
V gene: TRBV4-2; J gene: TRBJ2-7; clone size: NA; D gene: NA; CDR3 DNA: TGTGCCAGCAGCCAAGATATGGGGGCGCGGGAGCAGTACTTC; CDR3 protein: CASSQDMGAREQYF
V gene: TRBV6-1; J gene: TRBJ2-7; clone size: NA; D gene: NA; CDR3 DNA: TGTGCCAGCACCCTGAAACCGGGGGTGACCTTATTC; CDR3 protein: CASTLKPGVTLF
V gene: TRBV6-5; J gene: TRBJ2-7; clone size: few; D gene: TRBD1; CDR3 DNA: TGTGCCAGCACACCCGGGACAGGGGGTCCCTACGAGCAGTACTTC; CDR3 protein: CASTPGTGGPYEQYF
V gene: TRBV7-9; J gene: TRBJ2-7; clone size: NA; D gene: NA; CDR3 DNA: TGTTCCAGCAGCCCCCGGACGGGGTCCTACGAGCAGTACTTC; CDR3 protein: CSSSPRTGSYEQYF
V gene: TRBV28; J gene: TRBJ2-5; clone size: NA; D gene: NA; CDR3 DNA: TGTGCCAGCGACGGCGGGGAGACCCAGTACTTC; CDR3 protein: CASDGGETQYF